This T cell receptor beta chain was captured in a study of blood T cell repertoires in COVID-19. Turning to the study itself: COVID-19 samples from acute and convalescent phases originated in the United States, Italy and Spain. PBMCs, B-cell-depleted T cells, or T cells provided the cDNA or gDNA that made up the material.

How the authors handled the data: Counts of nucleated cells, estimated from reference gene primer amplification, were obtained. This table comes from immunoSEQ multiplex PCR, and its TCRdb copy is limited to in-frame clones, with some not included. The D gene and trimming were derived from the DNA, and the V and J assignments and clone size from that table. This repertoire shows around 200,000 clones, about 90% found once; its top ten account for roughly 2.5%. This clone was seen once. Germline V gene lookup returns CDR1 SGHRS and CDR2 YFSETQ. V was clipped by 4 bases and J by 4 bases, with 22 bases between them. This CDR3 has 17 residues.

The sequencing sample was made of peripheral blood. The J gene is TRBJ2-3, the V gene TRBV5-1, with TRBD2 as a possible D gene (7 bases). The sequence was collected from a man aged 35-49 years with active or convalescent COVID-19. Here the CDR3 reads CASSPVGAGAQADTQYF. Written as DNA, the CDR3 is TGCGCCAGCAGCCCGGTAGGGGCGGGGGCCCAGGCAGATACGCAGTATTTT.